The source of this T cell receptor beta chain is a study of cytomegalovirus exposure and HLA in healthy donors. Germline V lookup: CDR1 LGHNA, CDR2 YSLEER. With 0 bases clipped from V and 4 bases from J, the junction kept 3 bases outside the gene matches. The CDR3 has 15 amino acids. The PCR was carried out with 60 Vbeta primers and 13 Jbeta primers. The table came from immunoSEQ multiplex PCR; TCRdb's copy has only in-frame clones and leaves some out. The repertoire holds roughly 60,000 clones, with 65% to 90% as singletons. This chain joins TRBV4-3 and TRBJ1-2; 9 nucleotides line up with TRBD1. Sequences were obtained from PBMCs. The sequence was collected from a young man in good health and CMV-seronegative. The CDR3 coding sequence is TGCGCCAGCAGCCAAGATCAGGGACAGGGCTATGGCTACACCTTC. It encodes CASSQDQGQGYGYTF.